Detailed here is one T cell receptor (beta chain). This entry is derived from a study of technical replicates of blood from a few donors. The CDR3 contains 12 residues. In germline, CDR1 is SQVTM, CDR2 ANQGSEA. Losses at the gene ends were 7 bases for V and 6 bases for J; bases not matched to a gene: 5. Produced via immunoSEQ multiplex PCR; TCRdb's table is partial and in-frame only. The data show around 80,000 clones, roughly 96% seen once. The specimen was T cells isolated from PBMCs. The sequence was collected from a human donor in good health. The chain couples TRBV29-1 to TRBJ1-5; 8 bases are shared with TRBD1. CDR3 region: CSAIGQGQPQHF. CDR3 bases: TGCAGCGCTATCGGACAGGGTCAGCCCCAGCATTTT. Variable domain in full (rest from reference TRBV29-1 and TRBJ1-5): SAVISQKPSRDICQRGTSLTIQCQVDSQVTMMFWYRQQPGQSLTLIATANQGSEATYESGFVIDKFPISRPNLTFSTLTVSNMSPEDSSIYLCSAIGQGQPQHFGDGTRLSIL.